The 32 T cell receptor beta chains reported below all come from one sample, sequenced in a study of a mutant IDH1 vaccine in newly diagnosed glioma. Documented time point: week 11, during vaccination. The vaccine gave 300 ug of a 20-mer mutant IDH1 peptide subcutaneously per dose. Profiling relied on immunoSEQ multiplex PCR, and the TCRdb table lists in-frame clones only, not all of them. The sample holds fewer than 75,000 clones, about four fifths seen once. Their cognate antigens are unknown. The sample here was PBMCs, taken from a glioma patient whose treatment included an IDH1 peptide vaccine. Source of these receptors: a woman in her 50s with glioma.

The V and J genes are TRBV2 and TRBJ2-1; D call uncertain. CDR1 SNHLY and CDR2 FYNNEI come from the germline V gene. The germline V and J ends were trimmed by 7 bases and 2 bases, with 9 bases remaining between them. The CDR3 consists of 13 residues. DNA of the CDR3: TGTGCCAGCACCGACACGGCCTACAATGAGCAGTTCTTC. Translated, it gives CASTDTAYNEQFF.

The chain couples TRBV6-1 to TRBJ2-7; 9 bases fit TRBD1. This CDR3 spans 15 amino acids. Germline V gene sequence: CDR1 MNHNS, CDR2 SASEGT. V dropped 2 bases and J dropped 6; count of bases not matched to a gene: 8. In nucleotides, the CDR3 is TGTGCCAGCAGTGAAATGGGACAGGGAATAGGCGAGCAGTACTTC. Amino acids: CASSEMGQGIGEQYF.

CDR3 in amino acids: CASSIGRDKSAIQYF. CDR3 nucleotide sequence: TGTGCCAGTAGTATAGGTCGGGACAAGTCCGCCATTCAGTACTTC. V and J are TRBV19 and TRBJ2-4, with D perhaps TRBD1 (6 bases). The length of the CDR3 is 15 residues. Trimming took 1 base from V and 9 from J, leaving 16 bases between them. Looked up from germline, CDR1 is LNHDA and CDR2 is SQIVND (reference sequence).

The gene calls are TRBV2 and TRBJ1-4, with D hard to call. V was pared by 6 bases and J by 7 bases, with 15 bases between. From germline, CDR1 is SNHLY and CDR2 FYNNEI. The CDR3 extends over 14 amino acids. The CDR3 loop reads CASRWTYLGEKLFF. For the CDR3, the DNA is TGTGCCAGCAGGTGGACTTATCTGGGTGAAAAACTGTTTTTT.

The chain recombines TRBV18 with TRBJ2-5; 7 nucleotides line up with TRBD2. The junction had 2 bases not matched to a gene; V was cut back by 3 bases and J by 1 base. The germline CDR1 and CDR2 sequences are KGHSH and LQKENI. The CDR3 consists of 14 residues. The CDR3: CASSPRGVQETQYF. In DNA form, the CDR3 reads TGTGCCAGCTCACCTCGGGGGGTCCAAGAGACCCAGTACTTC.

The CDR3 spells CASARDFYEQYF. The DNA for the CDR3 is TGTGCCAGCGCCCGGGACTTCTACGAGCAGTACTTC. V gene TRBV5-6 combines with J gene TRBJ2-7; tentatively, D is TRBD2 (6 bases). This CDR3 has 12 residues. Looked up from germline, CDR1 is SGHDT and CDR2 is YYEEEE. Trimming took off 7 bases at V and 3 bases at J, with 11 bases between the two ends.

The chain employs TRBV7-2 and TRBJ1-5, with 8 bases identical to TRBD1. J gave up 4 bases and V 5 bases, and 4 bases lay outside the gene matches. The CDR3 runs to 14 residues. Germline CDR1 is SGHTA and CDR2 is FQGNSA. Here the CDR3 DNA reads TGTGCCAGCAGCGCCCGACAGGGGAATCAGCCCCAGCATTTT. Amino acids: CASSARQGNQPQHF.

The rearrangement uses TRBV10-2 and TRBJ1-5; D unresolved. Trimming shortened V by 6 bases and J by 3 bases, and 6 bases separated the two germline ends. Germline V gives CDR1 WSHSY, CDR2 SAAADI. The CDR3 is made up of 12 amino acids. CDR3 sequence (DNA): TGCGCCAGCAGGGCCCCCAATCAGCCCCAGCATTTT. It is translated as CASRAPNQPQHF.

This rearrangement joins TRBV7-2 to TRBJ1-2, with 7 bases fitting TRBD1. The germline V gene encodes CDR1 SGHTA and CDR2 FQGNSA. The CDR3 runs to 19 residues. Unmatched junction bases numbered 19, after V lost 5 bases and J lost 1 base. The CDR3 coding sequence is TGTGCCAGCAGCCGCCGCACGCCACGGGACAGCTTGTATAACTATGGCTACACCTTC. This sequence encodes CASSRRTPRDSLYNYGYTF.

The table lists this clone with a few counts. V gene TRBV5-1 combines with J gene TRBJ2-1; weak D call: TRBD1 (6 bases). The germline V gene encodes CDR1 SGHRS and CDR2 YFSETQ. The CDR3 contains 15 residues. V was clipped by 4 bases and J by 0 bases, with 11 bases between them. The DNA of the CDR3 is TGCGCCAGCAGCCCCGGGGACATCTCCTACAATGAGCAGTTCTTC. It encodes CASSPGDISYNEQFF.

The rearrangement links TRBV25-1 to TRBJ1-4; tentatively, D is TRBD1 (5 bases). With 0 bases removed from V and 0 bases from J, the gap between germline ends came to 8 bases. The CDR3 covers 16 residues. Germline V lookup: CDR1 MGHDK, CDR2 SYGVNS. For the CDR3, the DNA is TGTGCCAGCAGTGAATATACGGGGGCAACTAATGAAAAACTGTTTTTT. This sequence encodes CASSEYTGATNEKLFF.

This chain joins TRBV7-9 and TRBJ2-7; 7 nucleotides agree with TRBD2. The CDR3 contains 14 residues. Per the germline V gene, CDR1 is SEHNR and CDR2 is FQNEAQ (reference sequence). The V and J ends lost 5 bases and 5 bases, in that order; junction bases with no gene match: 9. The CDR3 DNA reads TGTGCCAGCAGCCTCGCTCGCGGGGGAGACGAGCAGTACTTC. Amino acid sequence: CASSLARGGDEQYF.

The V gene is TRBV5-1, the J gene TRBJ2-2; no definite D call. Germline lookup yields CDR1 SGHRS and CDR2 YFSETQ. The V end was cut by 0 bases, the J end by 9 bases, with 3 bases between. The CDR3 sequence is 11 residues long. The CDR3 loop is CASSLGRELFF. In DNA form, the CDR3 reads TGCGCCAGCAGCTTGGGTAGGGAGCTGTTTTTT.

This clone came up once. This rearrangement joins TRBV29-1 to TRBJ2-7; the match to TRBD1 covers 8 bases. The CDR3 has 13 residues. Trimming took 1 base from V and 6 from J; bases not matched to a gene: 5. Germline V gives CDR1 SQVTM, CDR2 ANQGSEA. The CDR3 sequence is CSVEGTGKSEQYF. The CDR3, as DNA: TGCAGCGTTGAAGGGACAGGGAAAAGCGAGCAGTACTTC.

The V call is TRBV7-9, the J call TRBJ2-1; 9 nucleotides line up with TRBD2. CDR3 length: 18 residues. Germline V lookup: CDR1 SEHNR, CDR2 FQNEAQ (reference sequence). V shed 2 bases and J 2 bases; nucleotides not matched to a gene: 10. CDR3 nucleotides: TGTGCCAGCAGCTTATTCTCTGCCCGCGGGGGGGCCTACAATGAGCAGTTCTTC. Its translation: CASSLFSARGGAYNEQFF. The full variable domain, its missing parts supplied by reference TRBV7-9 and TRBJ2-1, is DTGVSQNPRHKITKRGQNVTFRCDPISEHNRLYWYRQTLGQGPEFLTYFQNEAQLEKSRLLSDRFSAERPKGSFSTLEIQRTEQGDSAMYLCASSLFSARGGAYNEQFFGPGTRLTVL.

The V gene is TRBV7-2, the J gene TRBJ1-5; no reliable D call. The CDR3 length is 12 residues. Germline-derived CDR1 and CDR2 are SGHTA and FQGNSA. Trimming took 0 bases from V and 6 from J, leaving 3 bases between them. CDR3 nucleotides: TGTGCCAGCAGCTTAGCAGGTCAGCCCCAGCATTTT. Its translation is CASSLAGQPQHF. Drawing the rest from reference TRBV7-2 and TRBJ1-5, the complete variable domain is GAGVSQSPSNKVTEKGKDVELRCDPISGHTALYWYRQSLGQGLEFLIYFQGNSAPDKSGLPSDRFSAERTGGSVSTLTIQRTQQEDSAVYLCASSLAGQPQHFGDGTRLSIL.

This chain joins TRBV14 and TRBJ1-4; D ambiguous. The V end lost 4 bases, the J end lost 5 bases, and 8 bases lay between the germline ends. The CDR3 totals 13 residues. Germline values: CDR1 SGHDN, CDR2 FVKESK. CDR3 sequence reads: CASSPRLNEKLFF. The CDR3, as DNA: TGTGCCAGCAGCCCCAGGCTAAATGAAAAACTGTTTTTT.

As DNA, the CDR3 is TGTGCCAGCAGGGGGTCGAGCTCCTATAATTCACCCCTCCACTTT. Encoded protein: CASRGSSSYNSPLHF. This chain uses TRBV28 with TRBJ1-6; D ambiguous. With 6 bases removed from V and 0 bases from J, the gap between germline ends came to 9 bases. Germline values: CDR1 MDHEN, CDR2 SYDVKM. The CDR3 is made up of 15 amino acids. The variable domain in full, with the rest retrieved from reference TRBV28 and TRBJ1-6, is DVKVTQSSRYLVKRTGEKVFLECVQDMDHENMFWYRQDPGLGLRLIYFSYDVKMKEKGDIPEGYSVSREKKERFSLILESASTNQTSMYLCASRGSSSYNSPLHFGNGTRLTVT.

This chain joins TRBV27 and TRBJ2-3; 8 bases map to TRBD2. The CDR3 loop spans 14 amino acids. Germline CDR1 reads MNHEY; CDR2 reads SMNVEV (reference sequence). The V gene end was trimmed by 8 bases and the J gene end by 4 bases; junction bases not matched to a gene: 8. The CDR3, as DNA: TGTGCCAGCGGAGCGGGGGTATATGCAGATACGCAGTATTTT. It translates to CASGAGVYADTQYF.

The chain recombines TRBV21-1 with TRBJ2-7; TRBD1, the table's D call, lacks a check against the DNA. TRBV21-1 is a listed pseudogene. The CDR3 contains 17 residues. This chain's CDR3 is CASSKGPPTGTIHEQYF. The CDR3 DNA is TGTGCCAGCAGCAAAGGCCCTCCGACAGGGACCATCCACGAGCAGTACTTC.

The gene calls are TRBV28 and TRBJ1-2; 7 bases fit TRBD1. Germline-derived CDR1 and CDR2 are MDHEN and SYDVKM. The ends lost 5 bases at V and 8 bases at J; junction bases unmatched: 14. The CDR3 is 15 residues long. This chain's CDR3 is CASSTIDTGVGGYTF. The CDR3 nucleotides are TGTGCCAGCAGTACGATCGATACAGGGGTAGGAGGCTACACCTTC.

The chain carries TRBV27 and TRBJ1-3; D is unclear. V shed 0 bases and J shed 0 bases, with 15 bases lying between them. Per germline, CDR1 MNHEY and CDR2 SMNVEV (reference sequence). The CDR3 has 18 amino acids. The CDR3, as DNA: TGTGCCAGCAGTTTATCGTTTGGAAGCCTGAGCTCTGGAAACACCATATATTTT. Residues: CASSLSFGSLSSGNTIYF.

This chain links TRBV5-1 with TRBJ2-1; tentatively, D is TRBD2 (6 bases). Trimming removed 1 base from V and 1 base from J, with 9 bases in between. Germline lookup yields CDR1 SGHRS and CDR2 YFSETQ. The CDR3 consists of 15 residues. The DNA for the CDR3 is TGCGCCAGCAGCTTGTTGGAGGGTTCCTACAATGAGCAGTTCTTC. Amino acid sequence: CASSLLEGSYNEQFF.

The rearrangement uses TRBV5-1 and TRBJ1-2, with 8 bases fitting TRBD1. Looked up from germline, CDR1 is SGHRS and CDR2 is YFSETQ. The V and J ends lost 4 bases and 6 bases, in that order; junction bases with no gene match: 2. This CDR3 has 12 amino acids. The CDR3 DNA reads as TGCGCCAGCAGCCCGGACAGGGATGGCTACACCTTC. Amino acids: CASSPDRDGYTF. Based on the CDR3 plus reference TRBV5-1 and TRBJ1-2, the full variable domain is KAGVTQTPRYLIKTRGQQVTLSCSPISGHRSVSWYQQTPGQGLQFLFEYFSETQRNKGNFPGRFSGRQFSNSRSEMNVSTLELGDSALYLCASSPDRDGYTFGSGTRLTVV.

In nucleotides, the CDR3 is TGTGCCAGCACCCCTAGGGCGGCGTTGAACACTGAAGCTTTCTTT. Residues: CASTPRAALNTEAFF. V and J are TRBV7-2 and TRBJ1-1; D is unclear. V was cut by 7 bases and J by 0 bases, with 15 bases left in between. The CDR3 contains 15 residues. Germline V gives CDR1 SGHTA, CDR2 FQGNSA.

This chain uses TRBV29-1 with TRBJ2-3, with a possible D match to TRBD1 (6 bases). Trimming pared 4 bases from V and 2 bases from J, leaving 7 bases between. The CDR3 sequence is 12 residues long. CDR1 is SQVTM, CDR2 ANQGSEA, per germline. The CDR3 region has the DNA TGCAGCGTTGGGACAGCCACAGATACGCAGTATTTT. It encodes CSVGTATDTQYF.

The chain couples TRBV2 to TRBJ1-3; D uncertain. Germline-derived CDR1 and CDR2 are SNHLY and FYNNEI. The CDR3 runs to 13 residues. Trimming pared 2 bases from V and 4 bases from J, leaving 6 bases between. The CDR3 bases are TGTGCCAGCAGTGAAAGAGGGGGAAACACCATATATTTT. This gives the protein CASSERGGNTIYF.

Only one count was recorded for this clone. The chain links TRBV7-9 to TRBJ2-3; 8 nucleotides agree with TRBD2. CDR3 size: 15 residues. Germline values: CDR1 SEHNR, CDR2 FQNEAQ (reference sequence). Trimming at V came to 6 bases and at J to 2 bases, leaving 7 bases not matched to a gene. DNA of the CDR3: TGTGCCAGCAGTCTCACTAGCGGACCCACAGATACGCAGTATTTT. Residues: CASSLTSGPTDTQYF.

This rearrangement joins TRBV13 to TRBJ1-1; D not certain. Germline CDR1 and CDR2: PRHDT and FYEKMQ (reference sequence). V was pared by 5 bases and J by 4 bases, with 23 bases between. CDR3 length: 17 amino acids. The CDR3: CASSPRLQITLSTEAFF. The CDR3 coding sequence is TGTGCCAGCAGCCCCCGTCTACAGATTACGTTGAGCACTGAAGCTTTCTTT.

The chain links TRBV2 to TRBJ1-5; D is ambiguous. Trimming took off 2 bases at V and 6 bases at J, with 2 bases between the two ends. CDR1 and CDR2 (germline): SNHLY, FYNNEI. The CDR3 contains 11 residues. The CDR3 here is CASSESQPQHF. In nucleotides, the CDR3 is TGTGCCAGCAGTGAAAGTCAGCCCCAGCATTTT. Full variable domain (outside the CDR3, taken from reference TRBV2 and TRBJ1-5): EPEVTQTPSHQVTQMGQEVILRCVPISNHLYFYWYRQILGQKVEFLVSFYNNEISEKSEIFDDQFSVERPDGSNFTLKIRSTKLEDSAMYFCASSESQPQHFGDGTRLSIL.

This clone was found a few times. This chain links TRBV29-1 with TRBJ1-1; D perhaps matches TRBD1 (6 bases). Germline V CDR1 and CDR2: SQVTM, ANQGSEA. Between the trimmed V and J ends, which lost 7 bases and 1 base, there was a span of 16 bases. The CDR3 totals 14 residues. CDR3 nucleotides: TGCAGCGCCCGCGACGGGACAACGAACACTGAAGCTTTCTTT. Translation gives CSARDGTTNTEAFF.

V and J are TRBV7-2 and TRBJ1-1; a weak D match, TRBD1 (5 bases). The CDR3 has 12 residues. CDR1 SGHTA and CDR2 FQGNSA come from the germline V gene. Trimming cost V 5 bases and J 7 bases, with 11 bases left between them. This CDR3 is CASSNGASEAFF. CDR3 in DNA: TGTGCCAGCAGCAATGGGGCGAGTGAAGCTTTCTTT.